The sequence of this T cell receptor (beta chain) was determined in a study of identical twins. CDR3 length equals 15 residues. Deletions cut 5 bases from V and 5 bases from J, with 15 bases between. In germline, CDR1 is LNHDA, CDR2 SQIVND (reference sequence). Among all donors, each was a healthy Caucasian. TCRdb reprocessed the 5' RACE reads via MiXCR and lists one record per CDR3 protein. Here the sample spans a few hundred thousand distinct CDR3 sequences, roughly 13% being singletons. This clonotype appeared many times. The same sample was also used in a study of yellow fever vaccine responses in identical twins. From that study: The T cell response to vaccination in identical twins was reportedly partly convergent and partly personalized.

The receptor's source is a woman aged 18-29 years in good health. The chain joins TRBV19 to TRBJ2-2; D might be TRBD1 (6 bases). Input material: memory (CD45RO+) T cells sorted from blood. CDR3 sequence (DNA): TGTGCCAGTAGTTCAACAGGGTGGCCAACCGGGGAGCTGTTTTTT. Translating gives CASSSTGWPTGELFF.